These 24 T cell receptor beta chains share one sample of origin, sequenced in a study of CD8+CD57+ T cells in acquired aplastic anemia. According to the study, genomic DNA was the template for TCR beta VDJ and CDR3 profiling. TCRdb redid the calling of the reads with MiXCR, one entry per CDR3 protein. The sample shows more than 150,000 distinct CDR3 sequences, roughly 50% of them seen only once. All patients picked for sequencing had shown, by flow cytometry, an expansion of CD8+CD57+ cells. Specimen: sorted CD4+, CD8+, or CD8+CD57+ T cells (not recorded which) from PBMCs. These receptors all come from a human donor with aplastic anemia.

The V and J genes are TRBV20-1 and TRBJ2-7, with D possibly called TRBD1 or TRBD2 (7 bases each). V lost 0 bases and J 0 bases, leaving 15 bases between the germline ends. CDR1 and CDR2 (germline): DFQATT, SNEGSKA (reference sequence). This CDR3 is built from 16 residues. CDR3 in DNA: TGCAGTGCTAGAGATTCAGGGGGGGCGAGCTCCTACGAGCAGTACTTC. Amino acids: CSARDSGGASSYEQYF.

This chain links TRBV11-2 with TRBJ2-1, with D perhaps given as TRBD1 or TRBD2 (5 bases each). The germline V and J ends were trimmed by 5 bases and 8 bases, with 19 bases remaining between them. The length of the CDR3 is 15 residues. Germline values: CDR1 SGHAT, CDR2 FQNNGV. The CDR3 spells CASSRPGRGADEQFF. In DNA, the CDR3 is TGTGCCAGCAGCCGTCCGGGCCGAGGGGCGGATGAGCAGTTCTTC.

V gene TRBV19 combines with J gene TRBJ1-1, with 9 bases lining up with TRBD1. Germline assignment: CDR1 LNHDA and CDR2 SQIVND (reference sequence). After removal of 5 bases from V and 6 bases from J, the junction contained 4 bases not matched to a gene. CDR3 length: 13 amino acids. The chain's CDR3 is CASSWDRVAEAFF. CDR3 in DNA: TGTGCCAGTAGTTGGGACAGGGTAGCTGAAGCTTTCTTT. Filled out from reference TRBV19 and TRBJ1-1, the complete variable domain reads DGGITQSPKYLFRKEGQNVTLSCEQNLNHDAMYWYRQDPGQGLRLIYYSQIVNDFQKGDIAEGYSVSREKKESFPLTVTSAQKNPTAFYLCASSWDRVAEAFFGQGTRLTVV.

The chain has TRBV11-2 and TRBJ2-7; D is possibly TRBD1 or TRBD2 (5 bases each). The ends were cut back, 5 bases at V and 1 base at J, with 27 bases in the middle. This CDR3 contains 19 residues. Germline CDR1 reads SGHAT; CDR2 reads FQNNGV. The CDR3 nucleotides are TGTGCCAGCAGCCCACCGGTAATTAGACCGGGACGGCTATCCTACGAGCAGTACTTC. Its protein is CASSPPVIRPGRLSYEQYF.

There are many counts of this clonotype. The chain has TRBV20-1 and TRBJ2-5; D could derive from TRBD1 or TRBD2 (5 bases each). Germline V gives CDR1 DFQATT, CDR2 SNEGSKA (reference sequence). The CDR3 loop spans 13 amino acids. The germline V and J ends were trimmed by 6 bases and 5 bases, with 16 bases remaining between them. The CDR3 DNA reads as TGCAGTGCGAGGACACCGGGGAGTGAGACCCAGTACTTC. This translates into CSARTPGSETQYF.

The V call is TRBV2, the J call TRBJ2-1, with 11 bases identical to TRBD2. CDR3 length: 14 amino acids. J was trimmed by 7 bases and V by 4 bases; bases with no gene match: 3. Germline V gene sequence: CDR1 SNHLY, CDR2 FYNNEI. The CDR3: CASSARLAGNEQFF. As DNA, the CDR3 is TGTGCCAGCAGTGCAAGACTAGCGGGAAATGAGCAGTTCTTC.

This clonotype was seen more than once but under ten times. The chain is built from TRBV5-1 and TRBJ2-7, with D perhaps TRBD1 (5 bases). The germline V and J ends were trimmed by 4 bases and 5 bases, with 13 bases remaining between them. The germline V gene has CDR1 SGHRS and CDR2 YFSETQ. This CDR3 is 13 amino acids long. CDR3 in DNA: TGCGCCAGCAGCAACCCGACAGCCCACGAGCAGTACTTC. Translated, it gives CASSNPTAHEQYF.

This clonotype appeared a single time. The chain uses TRBV10-2 and TRBJ2-5, with 9 bases identical to TRBD2. Losses at the gene ends were 3 bases for V and 5 bases for J; bases not matched to a gene: 16. The CDR3 is 18 amino acids. The V gene's germline CDR1 is WSHSY and CDR2 SAAADI. CDR3 sequence: CASSDMYSGRGLGETQYF. The CDR3 bases are TGCGCCAGCAGTGATATGTATAGCGGGAGAGGGTTGGGGGAGACCCAGTACTTC.

This rearrangement joins TRBV24-1 to TRBJ2-1; TRBD1 matches at 7 bases. Germline CDR1 is KGHDR and CDR2 is SFDVKD. V dropped 9 bases and J dropped 8; count of bases not matched to a gene: 3. This CDR3 is built from 11 residues. The chain's CDR3 is CATEGAYEQFF. CDR3 in DNA: TGTGCCACCGAGGGGGCTTATGAGCAGTTCTTC.

This clonotype was seen repeatedly, ten times or more. The chain couples TRBV6-4 to TRBJ2-1, with 11 bases lining up with TRBD2. V trimming: 3 bases; J trimming: 6 bases; junction bases outside the gene matches: 4. This CDR3 comprises 15 residues. Germline lookup yields CDR1 MRHNA and CDR2 SNTAGT. The CDR3 DNA sequence: TGTGCCAGCAGTGAGTGGCTAGCGGGGGGCAATGAGCAGTTCTTC. It translates to CASSEWLAGGNEQFF.

This chain connects TRBV12-3 or TRBV12-4 to TRBJ2-7, with D maybe TRBD1 (6 bases). The V end lost 6 bases, the J end lost 2 bases, and 14 bases lay between the germline ends. There are 14 residues in the CDR3. CDR3 in DNA: TGTGCCAGCAGCCGACCCGGGACAACCTACGAGCAGTACTTC. This encodes CASSRPGTTYEQYF.

V usage is TRBV5-1 and J usage is TRBJ1-2; 7 positions agree with TRBD1. Germline CDR1 SGHRS, CDR2 YFSETQ. This CDR3 comprises 15 residues. J gave up 0 bases and V 5 bases, and 7 bases lay outside the gene matches. The CDR3 DNA sequence: TGCGCCAGCAGGCCGACAGGGCTAGCTAACTATGGCTACACCTTC. It specifies CASRPTGLANYGYTF.

This clonotype was found many times. The chain couples TRBV7-9 to TRBJ1-1, with a possible D match to TRBD1 (6 bases). There are 13 residues in the CDR3. The ends were cut back, 5 bases at V and 2 bases at J, with 9 bases in the middle. The germline gives CDR1 SEHNR, CDR2 FQNEAQ (reference sequence). This chain's CDR3 is CASSPDSNTEAFF. For the CDR3, the DNA is TGTGCCAGCAGCCCGGACAGTAACACTGAAGCTTTCTTT.

The sample holds many counts of this clonotype. The chain has TRBV20-1 and TRBJ2-6; D call uncertain. The CDR3 has 14 amino acids. Germline CDR1 and CDR2: DFQATT and SNEGSKA (reference sequence). V shed 3 bases and J shed 3 bases, with 9 bases lying between them. The CDR3 nucleotides are TGCAGTGCTAGGGAGCATCGTGGGGCCAACGTCCTGACTTTC. Amino acids: CSAREHRGANVLTF.

This clonotype was counted many times. This chain joins TRBV4-1 and TRBJ1-5, with D possibly TRBD1 on 6 matching bases. The CDR3 has 15 amino acids. V dropped 0 bases and J dropped 4 bases, with 10 bases sitting between them. The germline gives CDR1 MGHRA, CDR2 YSYEKL. The CDR3 DNA sequence: TGCGCCAGCAGCCAAGATTCAGGGGTAAATCAGCCCCAGCATTTT. As protein: CASSQDSGVNQPQHF.

The V and J genes are TRBV2 and TRBJ1-3, with 10 bases lining up with TRBD1. Germline loops: CDR1 SNHLY, CDR2 FYNNEI. Trimming at V came to 3 bases and at J to 0 bases, leaving 2 bases not matched to a gene. The CDR3 runs 16 residues. Here the CDR3 reads CASSDGDRGSGNTIYF. CDR3 in DNA: TGTGCCAGCAGTGATGGGGACAGGGGCTCTGGAAACACCATATATTTT. Looking up the rest from reference TRBV2 and TRBJ1-3 gives the full variable domain: EPEVTQTPSHQVTQMGQEVILRCVPISNHLYFYWYRQILGQKVEFLVSFYNNEISEKSEIFDDQFSVERPDGSNFTLKIRSTKLEDSAMYFCASSDGDRGSGNTIYFGEGSWLTVV.

Worth noting for this clonotype: At one of its ends the junction is not consistent with the germline gene, which may arise from a read error. The CDR3 region is CAIIEDSSYGYTF. In DNA, the CDR3 is TGTGCCATCATTGAGGACAGCTCCTATGGCTACACCTTC. J is TRBJ1-2 and V is TRBV10-3; maybe TRBD1 (6 bases). The CDR3 runs 13 residues. Germline CDR1 is ENHRY and CDR2 is SYGVKD.

This clonotype was observed a single time. The rearrangement uses TRBV24-1 and TRBJ2-1, with D possibly matching TRBD2 (6 bases). There are 17 residues in the CDR3. The ends were cut back, 7 bases at V and 0 bases at J, with 18 bases in the middle. Germline loops: CDR1 KGHDR, CDR2 SFDVKD. The CDR3 DNA reads as TGTGCCACCAGCGATCCAAGACCGACTAGCTCCTACAATGAGCAGTTCTTC. Translation: CATSDPRPTSSYNEQFF.

J is TRBJ2-5 and V is TRBV2; 12 bases agree with TRBD1. The CDR3 runs 15 residues. V dropped 6 bases and J dropped 5; count of bases not matched to a gene: 7. Per the germline V gene, CDR1 is SNHLY and CDR2 is FYNNEI. The CDR3 DNA reads as TGTGCCAGCAGCGCCGGGACAGGGGGCTGGGAGACCCAGTACTTC. This gives the protein CASSAGTGGWETQYF.

The chain employs TRBV20-1 and TRBJ2-7; TRBD1 is a possible D gene (5 bases). Germline lookup yields CDR1 DFQATT and CDR2 SNEGSKA (reference sequence). This CDR3 contains 13 residues. The V end was cut by 1 base, the J end by 3 bases, with 10 bases between. The CDR3 nucleotides are TGCAGTGCTAGAGCTGGGCAGGGCTACGAGCAGTACTTC. It is translated as CSARAGQGYEQYF.

This clonotype was detected ten times or more. The genes are TRBV5-6 and TRBJ1-2; D is unclear. In germline, CDR1 is SGHDT, CDR2 YYEEEE. The germline V and J ends were trimmed by 3 bases and 4 bases, with 16 bases remaining between them. The CDR3 is 15 amino acids. The CDR3: CASSSPGIAFYGYTF. In DNA, the CDR3 is TGTGCCAGCAGCTCACCGGGAATAGCTTTCTATGGCTACACCTTC.

The chain links TRBV29-1 to TRBJ2-7; D possibly corresponds to TRBD1 (6 bases). The V and J ends lost 8 bases and 0 bases respectively, with 20 bases between them. This CDR3 has 15 residues. CDR1 is SQVTM, CDR2 ANQGSEA, per germline. In DNA, the CDR3 is TGCAGCATCCCCGCCCCAGGGGATAACTCCTACGAGCAGTACTTC. Translating it yields CSIPAPGDNSYEQYF.

This clonotype was found many times. The chain links TRBV11-2 to TRBJ1-6; D is unclear. V dropped 5 bases and J dropped 7 bases, with 15 bases sitting between them. This CDR3 region has 15 residues. The germline V gene encodes CDR1 SGHAT and CDR2 FQNNGV. The CDR3 nucleotides read TGTGCCAGCAGCCGCGAAAGTGACAAAAATTCACCCCTCCACTTT. It yields the protein CASSRESDKNSPLHF.

The CDR3 loop reads CASSRPGGSQETQYF. CDR3 sequence (DNA): TGCGCCAGCAGCAGGCCTGGGGGAAGTCAAGAGACCCAGTACTTC. This rearrangement joins TRBV4-1 to TRBJ2-5; either TRBD1 or TRBD2 may supply D (5 bases each). Per germline, CDR1 MGHRA and CDR2 YSYEKL. Trimming shortened V by 5 bases and J by 2 bases, and 15 bases separated the two germline ends. The CDR3 is 15 residues long.